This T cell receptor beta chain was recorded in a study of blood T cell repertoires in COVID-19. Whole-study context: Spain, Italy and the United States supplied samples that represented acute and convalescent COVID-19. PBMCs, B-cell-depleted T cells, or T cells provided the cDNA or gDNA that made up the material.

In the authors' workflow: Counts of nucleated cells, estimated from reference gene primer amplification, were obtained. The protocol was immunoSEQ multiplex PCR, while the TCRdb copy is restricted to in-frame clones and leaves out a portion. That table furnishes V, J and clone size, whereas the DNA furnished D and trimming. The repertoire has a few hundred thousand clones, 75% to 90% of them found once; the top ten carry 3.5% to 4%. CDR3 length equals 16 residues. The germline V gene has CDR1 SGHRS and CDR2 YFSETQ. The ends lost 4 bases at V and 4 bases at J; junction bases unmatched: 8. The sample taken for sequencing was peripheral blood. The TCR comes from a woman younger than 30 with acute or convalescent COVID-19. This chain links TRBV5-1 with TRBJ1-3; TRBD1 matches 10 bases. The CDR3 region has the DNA TGCGCCAGCAGCAGAGCCGGGACAGGGGACGGAAACACCATATATTTT. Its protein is CASSRAGTGDGNTIYF. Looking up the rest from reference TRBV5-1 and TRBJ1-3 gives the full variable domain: KAGVTQTPRYLIKTRGQQVTLSCSPISGHRSVSWYQQTPGQGLQFLFEYFSETQRNKGNFPGRFSGRQFSNSRSEMNVSTLELGDSALYLCASSRAGTGDGNTIYFGEGSWLTVV.